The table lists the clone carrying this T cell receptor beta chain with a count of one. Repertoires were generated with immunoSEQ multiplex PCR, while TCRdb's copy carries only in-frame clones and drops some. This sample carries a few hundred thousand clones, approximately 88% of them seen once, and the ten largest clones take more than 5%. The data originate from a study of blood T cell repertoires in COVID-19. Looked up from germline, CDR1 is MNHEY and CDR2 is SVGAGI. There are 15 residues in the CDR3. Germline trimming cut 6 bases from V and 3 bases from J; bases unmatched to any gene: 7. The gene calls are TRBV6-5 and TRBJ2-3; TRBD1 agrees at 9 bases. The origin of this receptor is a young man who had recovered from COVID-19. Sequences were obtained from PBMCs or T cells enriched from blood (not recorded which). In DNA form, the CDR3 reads TGTGCCAGCAGAGACAGGGGGGGTCTTACAGATACGCAGTATTTT. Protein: CASRDRGGLTDTQYF.